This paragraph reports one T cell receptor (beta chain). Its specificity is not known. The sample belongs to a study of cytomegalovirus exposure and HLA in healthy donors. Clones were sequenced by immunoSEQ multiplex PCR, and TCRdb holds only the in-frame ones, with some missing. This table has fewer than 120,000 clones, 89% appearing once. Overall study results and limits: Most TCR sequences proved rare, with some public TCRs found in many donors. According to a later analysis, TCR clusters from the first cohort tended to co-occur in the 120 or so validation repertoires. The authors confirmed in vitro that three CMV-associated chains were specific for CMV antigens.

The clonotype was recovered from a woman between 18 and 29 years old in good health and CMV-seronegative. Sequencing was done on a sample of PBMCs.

CDR3 DNA sequence: TGTGCCAGCAGTTTGGGGCAGGGGGCGAGCACAGATACGCAGTATTTT. It specifies CASSLGQGASTDTQYF. V and J are TRBV27 and TRBJ2-3, with 8 positions matching TRBD1. The CDR3 is made up of 16 amino acids. Germline V gene sequence: CDR1 MNHEY, CDR2 SMNVEV (reference sequence). Trimming removed 3 bases from V and 0 bases from J; junction bases left unmatched: 5.